What follows is one T cell receptor (beta chain) and its context. The CDR3 runs to 16 residues. Per the germline V gene, CDR1 is MNHNS and CDR2 is SASEGT. The V and J ends lost 3 bases and 0 bases respectively, with 9 bases between them. This sample was taken from a study of blood T cell repertoires in COVID-19. In the original workflow: By means of reference gene primer amplification, nucleated cell counts were estimated. Only in-frame clones appear in the TCRdb table, and some are missing; sequencing was by immunoSEQ multiplex PCR. V, J and clone size were drawn from that table, and D and trimming were deduced from the DNA. The table lists around 53,000 clones, 90% of them singletons.

This chain joins TRBV6-1 and TRBJ2-6; no reliable D call. The sequence was collected from a human donor in a cohort sampled during active COVID-19. The specimen was peripheral blood. CDR3 DNA: TGTGCCAGCAGTGAGCTGGCCCGCTCTGGGGCCAACGTCCTGACTTTC. As protein: CASSELARSGANVLTF.